This TCR beta chain originates from a study of identical twins. Regarding the study as a whole: Cord blood beta clonotypes present at high abundance carried fewer insertions; no such pattern appeared in memory repertoires.

TCRdb analysed the 5' RACE reads with MiXCR anew, one entry per CDR3 protein. The table has more than 250,000 distinct CDR3 sequences, about 8% seen once. Donors uniformly comprised healthy Caucasians. This clonotype was observed a handful of times. Its antigen is still unknown. CDR1 MGHRA and CDR2 YSYEKL come from the germline V gene. The CDR3 runs 14 residues. The V end lost 0 bases, the J end lost 5 bases, and 10 bases lay between the germline ends. The data also belong to a second study, concerning yellow fever vaccine responses in identical twins. From that report: Vaccine T cell responses of twins reportedly seemed partly convergent and partly personalized.

The specimen was memory (CD45RO+) T cells sorted from blood. This clonotype was obtained from a woman aged 18-30 years in good health. This chain links TRBV4-1 with TRBJ1-2, with D possibly matching TRBD1 (5 bases). CDR3 in DNA: TGCGCCAGCAGCCAAGATTTTACAGGATATGGCTACACCTTC. Translated, it gives CASSQDFTGYGYTF.